These 6 T cell receptor beta chains share one sample of origin, sequenced in a study of T cells in Graves' hyperthyroidism and ophthalmopathy. Amplified regions were TCR beta CDR3 sequences from RNA transcripts. TCR CDR3 regions were first amplified by RT-PCR with HTBI primers. TCRdb reprocessed the multiplex PCR reads via MiXCR and lists one record per CDR3 protein. The sample has roughly 380,000 distinct CDR3 sequences, approximately 13% seen once; the top ten hold about a fifth. Sequenced material: blood. These receptor sequences come from a man aged 25-45 years with Graves' hyperthyroidism that later progressed to Graves' ophthalmopathy.

This clonotype was seen many times. CDR3 sequence (DNA): TGTGCCAGCAGCCCGCCCGGGACAGAGTGGGACGAGCAGTACTTC. Its protein is CASSPPGTEWDEQYF. The rearrangement joins TRBV7-9 to TRBJ2-7, with TRBD1 matching over 7 bases. Germline V gene data show CDR1 as SEHNR and CDR2 as FQNEAQ (reference sequence). The V and J ends lost 5 bases and 5 bases, in that order; junction bases with no gene match: 12. The CDR3 has 15 residues. The entire variable domain, with the rest obtained from reference TRBV7-9 and TRBJ2-7, is as follows: DTGVSQNPRHKITKRGQNVTFRCDPISEHNRLYWYRQTLGQGPEFLTYFQNEAQLEKSRLLSDRFSAERPKGSFSTLEIQRTEQGDSAMYLCASSPPGTEWDEQYFGPGTRLTVT.

The V gene is TRBV6-5, the J gene TRBJ1-1, with D hard to call. The germline V gene encodes CDR1 MNHEY and CDR2 SVGAGI. Trimming pared 0 bases from V and 7 bases from J, leaving 12 bases between. The CDR3 runs to 14 residues. CDR3 sequence reads: CASSYSNRGGEAFF. The CDR3 region has the DNA TGTGCCAGCAGTTACTCGAATCGAGGTGGTGAAGCTTTCTTT.

This clonotype has a handful of counts. A much larger clone differs from this one at a single base, so this may be a read error. The V call is TRBV9, the J call TRBJ1-1, with D unresolved. This CDR3 is built from 13 residues. Germline lookup yields CDR1 SGDLS and CDR2 YYNGEE. The germline V and J ends were trimmed by 4 bases and 2 bases, with 9 bases remaining between them. For the CDR3, the DNA is TGTGCCAGCAGCACGAGACAAAACACTGAAGCTTTCTTT. It specifies CASSTRQNTEAFF.

The sample holds many counts of this clonotype. V usage is TRBV12-3 or TRBV12-4 and J usage is TRBJ2-7; 7 positions match TRBD2. The J segment lost 12 bases and the V segment lost 8 bases, leaving 16 bases of the junction unmatched. This CDR3 has 13 amino acids. DNA of the CDR3: TGTGCCAGCTCTGGGGGGACTACCCTCAGGAGGTACTTC. Translated, it gives CASSGGTTLRRYF.

This clonotype was counted many times. This chain uses TRBV7-2 with TRBJ2-1, with 9 bases fitting TRBD2. CDR1 SGHTA and CDR2 FQGNSA come from the germline V gene. V shed 1 base and J 7 bases; nucleotides not matched to a gene: 5. The CDR3 runs 15 residues. The CDR3 protein is CASSLGGGARNEQFF. DNA of the CDR3: TGTGCCAGCAGCTTAGGCGGGGGGGCGAGGAATGAGCAGTTCTTC.

The rearrangement joins TRBV4-1 to TRBJ1-1, with 8 bases fitting TRBD1. J lost 5 bases, V lost 3 bases, and 14 bases had no gene match. From germline, CDR1 is MGHRA and CDR2 YSYEKL. The CDR3 sequence is 17 residues long. CDR3 residues: CASSHPTADRAETEAFF. The CDR3 DNA reads TGCGCCAGCAGCCACCCCACCGCGGACAGGGCGGAAACTGAAGCTTTCTTT.